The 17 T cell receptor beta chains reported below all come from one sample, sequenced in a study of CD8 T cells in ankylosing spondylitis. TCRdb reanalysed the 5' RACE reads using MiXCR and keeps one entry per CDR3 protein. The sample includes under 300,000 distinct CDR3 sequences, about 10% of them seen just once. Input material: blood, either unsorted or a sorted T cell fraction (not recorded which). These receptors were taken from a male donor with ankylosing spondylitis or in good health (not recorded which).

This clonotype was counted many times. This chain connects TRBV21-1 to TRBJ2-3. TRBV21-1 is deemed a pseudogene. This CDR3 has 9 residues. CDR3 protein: CASRNTQYF. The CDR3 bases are TGTGCCAGCAGGAATACGCAGTATTTT.

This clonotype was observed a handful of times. The chain's CDR3 is CASSSDRGPYEQYF. CDR3 sequence (DNA): TGTGCCAGCAGCTCGGACAGGGGGCCCTACGAGCAGTACTTC. This chain connects TRBV2 to TRBJ2-7, with 11 bases lining up with TRBD1. The ends lost 6 bases at V and 2 bases at J; junction bases unmatched: 3. Germline assignment: CDR1 SNHLY and CDR2 FYNNEI. CDR3 size: 14 residues.

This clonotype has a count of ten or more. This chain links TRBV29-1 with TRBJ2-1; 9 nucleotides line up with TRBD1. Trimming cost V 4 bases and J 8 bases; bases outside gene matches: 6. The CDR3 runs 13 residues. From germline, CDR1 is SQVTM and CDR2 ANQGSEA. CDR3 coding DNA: TGCAGCGTTGCGTTGACAGGGGGAGATGAGCAGTTCTTC. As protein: CSVALTGGDEQFF.

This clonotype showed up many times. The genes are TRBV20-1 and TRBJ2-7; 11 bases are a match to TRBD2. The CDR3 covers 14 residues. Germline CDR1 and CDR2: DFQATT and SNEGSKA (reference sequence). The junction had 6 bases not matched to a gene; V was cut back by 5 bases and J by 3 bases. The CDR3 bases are TGCAGTGCTTCCCCCGGGACTAGCGGCTACGAGCAGTACTTC. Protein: CSASPGTSGYEQYF.

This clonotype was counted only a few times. The CDR3 DNA follows: TGTGCCAGCAGCCGGGTAGGGCGCAACACAGATACGCAGTATTTT. Its protein is CASSRVGRNTDTQYF. The rearrangement links TRBV7-9 to TRBJ2-3; unclear D gene. This CDR3 region has 15 residues. Per germline, CDR1 SEHNR and CDR2 FQNEAQ (reference sequence). Trimming left V 5 bases short and J 2 bases short, with 14 bases between. The full variable domain, its missing parts supplied by reference TRBV7-9 and TRBJ2-3, is DTGVSQNPRHKITKRGQNVTFRCDPISEHNRLYWYRQTLGQGPEFLTYFQNEAQLEKSRLLSDRFSAERPKGSFSTLEIQRTEQGDSAMYLCASSRVGRNTDTQYFGPGTRLTVL.

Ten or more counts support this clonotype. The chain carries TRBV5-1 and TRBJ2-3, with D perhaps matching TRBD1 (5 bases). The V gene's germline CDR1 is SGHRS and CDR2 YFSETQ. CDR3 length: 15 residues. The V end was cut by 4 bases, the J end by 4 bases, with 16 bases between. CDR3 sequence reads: CASSPLRGHADTQYF. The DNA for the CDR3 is TGCGCCAGCAGCCCTCTTAGGGGCCACGCAGATACGCAGTATTTT. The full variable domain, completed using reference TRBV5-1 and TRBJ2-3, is KAGVTQTPRYLIKTRGQQVTLSCSPISGHRSVSWYQQTPGQGLQFLFEYFSETQRNKGNFPGRFSGRQFSNSRSEMNVSTLELGDSALYLCASSPLRGHADTQYFGPGTRLTVL.

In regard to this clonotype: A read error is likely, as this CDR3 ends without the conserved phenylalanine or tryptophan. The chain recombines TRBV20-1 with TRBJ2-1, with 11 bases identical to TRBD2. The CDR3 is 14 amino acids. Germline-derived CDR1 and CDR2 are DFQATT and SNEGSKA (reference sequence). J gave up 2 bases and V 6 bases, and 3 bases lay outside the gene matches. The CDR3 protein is CSAKGLAAYNEQFS. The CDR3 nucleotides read TGCAGTGCGAAGGGACTAGCGGCCTACAATGAGCAGTTCTCC.

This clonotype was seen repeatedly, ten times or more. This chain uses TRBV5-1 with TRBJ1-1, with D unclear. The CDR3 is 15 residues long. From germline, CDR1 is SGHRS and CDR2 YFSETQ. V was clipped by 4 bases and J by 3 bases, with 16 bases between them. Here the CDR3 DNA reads TGCGCCAGCAGCCGTCGCGCGCAGTCGGACACTGAAGCTTTCTTT. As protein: CASSRRAQSDTEAFF.

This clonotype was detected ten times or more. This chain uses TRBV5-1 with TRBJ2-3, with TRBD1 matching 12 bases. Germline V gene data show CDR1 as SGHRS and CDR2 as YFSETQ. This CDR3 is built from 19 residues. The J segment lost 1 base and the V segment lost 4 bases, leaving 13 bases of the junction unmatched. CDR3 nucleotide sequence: TGCGCCAGCAGCCTAACCCGGGACAGGGGGCTAAGGGGCACAGATACGCAGTATTTT. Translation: CASSLTRDRGLRGTDTQYF.

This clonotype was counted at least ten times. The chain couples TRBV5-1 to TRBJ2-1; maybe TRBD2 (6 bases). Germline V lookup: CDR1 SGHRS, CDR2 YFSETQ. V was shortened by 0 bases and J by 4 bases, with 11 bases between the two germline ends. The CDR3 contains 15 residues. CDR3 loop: CASSLVGLQYNEQFF. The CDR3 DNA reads TGCGCCAGCAGCTTGGTAGGACTACAATACAATGAGCAGTTCTTC.

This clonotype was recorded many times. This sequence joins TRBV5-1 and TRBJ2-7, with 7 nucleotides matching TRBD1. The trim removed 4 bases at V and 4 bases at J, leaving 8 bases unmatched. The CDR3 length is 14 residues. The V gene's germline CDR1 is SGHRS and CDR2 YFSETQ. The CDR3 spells CASSPGTAGYEQYF. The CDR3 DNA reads TGCGCCAGCAGCCCAGGGACAGCCGGATACGAGCAGTACTTC.

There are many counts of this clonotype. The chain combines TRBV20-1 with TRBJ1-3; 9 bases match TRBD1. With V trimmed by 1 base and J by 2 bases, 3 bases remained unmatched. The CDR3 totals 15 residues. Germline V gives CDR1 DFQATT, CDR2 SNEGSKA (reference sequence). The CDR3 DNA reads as TGCAGTGCTAGAGGCCGGGACAGGGCTGGAAACACCATATATTTT. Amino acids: CSARGRDRAGNTIYF.

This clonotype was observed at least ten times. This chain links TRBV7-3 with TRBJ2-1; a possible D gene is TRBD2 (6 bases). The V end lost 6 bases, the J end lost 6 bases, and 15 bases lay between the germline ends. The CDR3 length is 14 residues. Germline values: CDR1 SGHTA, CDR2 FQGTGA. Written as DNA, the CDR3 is TGTGCCAGCAGTTTAGGGACTTTACCCAATGAGCAGTTCTTC. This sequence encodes CASSLGTLPNEQFF.

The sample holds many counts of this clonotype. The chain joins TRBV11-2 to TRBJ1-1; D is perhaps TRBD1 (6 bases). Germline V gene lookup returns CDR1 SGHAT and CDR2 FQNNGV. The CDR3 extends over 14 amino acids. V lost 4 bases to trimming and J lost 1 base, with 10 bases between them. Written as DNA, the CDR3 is TGTGCCAGCAGCTGGACAGTGGAGAACACTGAAGCTTTCTTT. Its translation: CASSWTVENTEAFF. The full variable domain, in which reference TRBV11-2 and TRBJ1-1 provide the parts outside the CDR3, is EAGVAQSPRYKIIEKRQSVAFWCNPISGHATLYWYQQILGQGPKLLIQFQNNGVVDDSQLPKDRFSAERLKGVDSTLKIQPAKLEDSAVYLCASSWTVENTEAFFGQGTRLTVV.

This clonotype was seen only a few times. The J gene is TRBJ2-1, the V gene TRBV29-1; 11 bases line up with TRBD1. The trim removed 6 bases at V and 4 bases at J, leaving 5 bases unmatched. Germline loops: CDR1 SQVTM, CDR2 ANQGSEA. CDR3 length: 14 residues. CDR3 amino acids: CSVDRGLWYNEQFF. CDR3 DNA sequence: TGCAGCGTGGACAGGGGGCTTTGGTACAATGAGCAGTTCTTC.

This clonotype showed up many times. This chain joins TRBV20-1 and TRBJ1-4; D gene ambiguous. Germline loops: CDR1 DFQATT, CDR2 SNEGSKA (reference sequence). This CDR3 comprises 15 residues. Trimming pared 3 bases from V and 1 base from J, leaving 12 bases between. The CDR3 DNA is TGCAGTGCTAGTTTCTGGGCAGGAACTAATGAAAAACTGTTTTTT. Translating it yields CSASFWAGTNEKLFF.

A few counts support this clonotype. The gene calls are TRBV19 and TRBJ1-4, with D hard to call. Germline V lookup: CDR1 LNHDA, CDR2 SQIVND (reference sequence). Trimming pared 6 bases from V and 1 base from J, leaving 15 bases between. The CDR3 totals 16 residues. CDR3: CASSPRRSITNEKLFF. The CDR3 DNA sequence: TGTGCCAGTAGCCCCCGCCGGAGTATAACTAATGAAAAACTGTTTTTT.